These 10 T cell receptor beta chains were sequenced from one sample in a study of blood T cell repertoires in COVID-19. Produced via immunoSEQ multiplex PCR; TCRdb's table is partial and in-frame only. Among 150,000 to 200,000 clones listed, 75% to 85% were seen once. The specimen was peripheral blood. These receptors were taken from a human donor in a cohort sampled during active COVID-19.

The table lists this clone with a count of one. CDR3 DNA sequence: TGTGCCAGCAGCTTGGGACAGGGGTTATACTCCTACGAGCAGTACTTC. Translated, it gives CASSLGQGLYSYEQYF. The rearrangement links TRBV5-4 to TRBJ2-7, with 8 bases aligning to TRBD1. The CDR3 extends over 16 amino acids. Germline trimming cut 0 bases from V and 0 bases from J; bases unmatched to any gene: 5. Germline V gene lookup returns CDR1 SGHNT and CDR2 YYREEE (reference sequence).

This chain connects TRBV30 to TRBJ1-5; D is perhaps TRBD1 (6 bases). This CDR3 spans 16 amino acids. The ends were cut back, 5 bases at V and 0 bases at J, with 17 bases in the middle. Looked up from germline, CDR1 is GTSNPN and CDR2 is SVGIG (reference sequence). The chain's CDR3 is CAWGGEGQFSNQPQHF. DNA for the CDR3: TGTGCCTGGGGAGGGGAGGGACAATTTAGCAATCAGCCCCAGCATTTT.

This chain uses TRBV5-5 with TRBJ1-2; D is ambiguous. The CDR3 covers 13 residues. Trimming stripped 4 bases from V and 2 bases from J, with 9 bases between. Germline CDR1 reads SGHKS; CDR2 reads YYEKEE (reference sequence). The CDR3 sequence is CASSPDLNYGYTF. The CDR3 region has the DNA TGTGCCAGCAGCCCCGACTTGAACTATGGCTACACCTTC.

This clone has a handful of counts. The chain employs TRBV10-3 and TRBJ1-5; 10 nucleotides align to TRBD1. This CDR3 contains 13 residues. V dropped 6 bases and J dropped 5; count of bases not matched to a gene: 1. The germline V gene has CDR1 ENHRY and CDR2 SYGVKD. This CDR3 reads CAIRGTGDQPQHF. DNA for the CDR3: TGTGCCATCAGGGGGACAGGGGATCAGCCCCAGCATTTT.

This sequence joins TRBV4-3 and TRBJ1-3; a weak D match, TRBD1 (5 bases). CDR3 length: 15 amino acids. Trimming pared 0 bases from V and 2 bases from J, leaving 8 bases between. Germline V gives CDR1 LGHNA, CDR2 YSLEER. CDR3 in amino acids: CASSQDQGTGNTIYF. The CDR3 nucleotides are TGCGCCAGCAGCCAAGATCAGGGAACTGGAAACACCATATATTTT.

The rearrangement joins TRBV6-5 to TRBJ2-5, with 8 bases that match TRBD2. Germline loops: CDR1 MNHEY, CDR2 SVGAGI. J was trimmed by 4 bases and V by 4 bases; bases with no gene match: 5. The CDR3 loop spans 14 amino acids. The CDR3 sequence: CASSSGLARETQYF. The CDR3 region has the DNA TGTGCCAGCAGTTCCGGACTAGCCCGAGAGACCCAGTACTTC.

This clone was seen a few times. This chain joins TRBV21-1 and TRBJ1-3; whether TRBD1, the table's D call, matches the DNA was not checked. TRBV21-1 is given as a pseudogene. This CDR3 region has 15 residues. The CDR3 reads CASSKVQGTGNTIYF. DNA for the CDR3: TGTGCCAGCAGCAAGGTACAGGGGACGGGAAACACCATATATTTT.

In this sample, this clone turned up once. V usage is TRBV6-2 or TRBV6-3 and J usage is TRBJ2-7; 9 positions agree with TRBD2. V dropped 0 bases and J dropped 6; count of bases not matched to a gene: 9. Looked up from germline, CDR1 is MNHEY and CDR2 is SVGEGT. The CDR3 length is 16 residues. The CDR3 sequence is CASSYSAGRGGLEQYF. The CDR3 region has the DNA TGTGCCAGCAGTTACTCCGCCGGGCGGGGGGGCCTCGAGCAGTACTTC.

Concerning this clone: Within the sample, other DNA sequences also encode this same CDR3. The rearrangement joins TRBV24-1 to TRBJ2-3, with 9 bases lining up with TRBD1. The CDR3 runs 15 residues. With V trimmed by 4 bases and J by 3 bases, 4 bases remained unmatched. Germline V lookup: CDR1 KGHDR, CDR2 SFDVKD. The CDR3 sequence: CATSDPGQGTDTQYF. In DNA form, the CDR3 reads TGTGCCACCAGTGACCCGGGACAGGGAACAGATACGCAGTATTTT.

The rearrangement uses TRBV12-3 or TRBV12-4 and TRBJ1-3; D is undetermined. This CDR3 region has 13 residues. V lost 8 bases and J 2 bases, leaving 10 bases between the germline ends. The CDR3 DNA sequence: TGTGCCAGCTGTAGGGAGGCTGGAAACACCATATATTTT. This translates into CASCREAGNTIYF.